These 27 T cell receptor beta chains came from one sample sequenced in a study of neoadjuvant anti-PD-1 for oral cavity cancer. Libraries were prepared by immunoSEQ multiplex PCR; TCRdb keeps only in-frame clonotypes and omits some of them. This table has tens of thousands of clones, approximately 79% appearing once. This sample comprised PBMCs, obtained before nivolumab (anti-PD-1) treatment. The receptor source for this set is a person between 35 and 79 years old with oral cavity squamous cell carcinoma.

The chain has TRBV4-2 and TRBJ1-5; D unresolved. The CDR3 spans 18 residues. Germline-derived CDR1 and CDR2 are LGHNA and YNFKEQ. The V and J ends lost 0 bases and 1 base respectively, with 16 bases between them. CDR3 region: CASSQDAKGSGSNQPQHF. Here the CDR3 DNA reads TGTGCCAGCAGCCAAGACGCAAAGGGCAGCGGAAGCAATCAGCCCCAGCATTTT.

This chain links TRBV7-2 with TRBJ2-2; 9 bases match TRBD2. Looked up from germline, CDR1 is SGHTA and CDR2 is FQGNSA. V was pared by 5 bases and J by 7 bases, with 17 bases of the junction left unmatched. The CDR3 consists of 18 residues. CDR3 sequence reads: CASSKRTVAGASGGELFF. CDR3 nucleotides: TGTGCCAGCAGCAAGAGAACTGTAGCGGGGGCGAGTGGCGGGGAGCTGTTTTTT.

V is TRBV9 and J is TRBJ2-6, with 9 bases matching TRBD1. From germline, CDR1 is SGDLS and CDR2 YYNGEE. The junction had 13 bases not matched to a gene; V was cut back by 4 bases and J by 8 bases. The CDR3 is 17 amino acids. CDR3 coding DNA: TGTGCCAGCAGCACCAGGACAGGGGCGCGTCTTACCAACGTCCTGACTTTC. Translating gives CASSTRTGARLTNVLTF.

V and J are TRBV5-6 and TRBJ2-4, with 10 bases matching TRBD1. Germline values: CDR1 SGHDT, CDR2 YYEEEE. This CDR3 contains 18 residues. V trimming: 4 bases; J trimming: 7 bases; junction bases outside the gene matches: 17. CDR3: CASSIPGTGVGFANIQYF. The CDR3 DNA is TGTGCCAGCAGCATCCCCGGGACAGGGGTGGGATTTGCGAACATTCAGTACTTC.

The CDR3 loop reads CASSPTSDGELFF. CDR3 sequence (DNA): TGTGCCAGCAGCCCAACTAGCGATGGGGAGCTGTTTTTT. V gene TRBV7-6 combines with J gene TRBJ2-2, with 7 positions matching TRBD2. The CDR3 is 13 amino acids. Trimming at V came to 5 bases and at J to 8 bases, leaving 5 bases not matched to a gene. Germline assignment: CDR1 SGHVS and CDR2 FNYEAQ.

The DNA of the CDR3 is TGCGCCAGCAGCTCACCGGGACTGGTGAACACCGGGGAGCTGTTTTTT. Translation gives CASSSPGLVNTGELFF. J is TRBJ2-2 and V is TRBV5-1, with D possibly being TRBD2 (6 bases). This CDR3 is built from 16 residues. The germline V gene encodes CDR1 SGHRS and CDR2 YFSETQ. V was clipped by 3 bases and J by 1 base, with 13 bases between them. Looking up the rest from reference TRBV5-1 and TRBJ2-2 gives the full variable domain: KAGVTQTPRYLIKTRGQQVTLSCSPISGHRSVSWYQQTPGQGLQFLFEYFSETQRNKGNFPGRFSGRQFSNSRSEMNVSTLELGDSALYLCASSSPGLVNTGELFFGEGSRLTVL.

This chain connects TRBV28 to TRBJ2-2; 9 nucleotides agree with TRBD2. This CDR3 comprises 15 residues. Germline CDR1 reads MDHEN; CDR2 reads SYDVKM. V lost 6 bases and J lost 6; bases outside the gene matches: 8. The DNA for the CDR3 is TGTGCCAGCAGCGCTCCGGGACTAGCTGCCGGGGAGCTGTTTTTT. This codes for CASSAPGLAAGELFF.

The V gene is TRBV7-2, the J gene TRBJ2-6, with D unresolved. Germline V CDR1 and CDR2: SGHTA, FQGNSA. The CDR3 totals 17 residues. Trimming shortened V by 0 bases and J by 1 base, and 10 bases separated the two germline ends. CDR3 residues: CASSLAFDLSGANVLTF. The CDR3, as DNA: TGTGCCAGCAGCTTAGCCTTCGACTTATCTGGGGCCAACGTCCTGACTTTC.

The chain joins TRBV7-3 to TRBJ2-3; possibly TRBD2 for D (6 bases). Looked up from germline, CDR1 is SGHTA and CDR2 is FQGTGA. The CDR3 covers 15 residues. V was shortened by 5 bases and J by 1 base, with 13 bases between the two germline ends. The CDR3 reads CASSPRASGTDTQYF. CDR3 nucleotide sequence: TGTGCCAGCAGCCCCAGGGCTAGCGGCACAGATACGCAGTATTTT. Variable domain in full (rest from reference TRBV7-3 and TRBJ2-3): GAGVSQTPSNKVTEKGKYVELRCDPISGHTALYWYRQSLGQGPEFLIYFQGTGAADDSGLPNDRFFAVRPEGSVSTLKIQRTERGDSAVYLCASSPRASGTDTQYFGPGTRLTVL.

In the case of this clone: One end of the junction is discordant with germline, which a read error may explain. The rearrangement joins TRBV5-1 to TRBJ1-2; 10 bases map to TRBD1. This CDR3 spans 14 amino acids. Germline V gene sequence: CDR1 SGHRS, CDR2 YFSETQ. CDR3 bases: TGCGCCAGCAGCTTGGCTCAGACAGGGGGCTTACCCGCCTTC. It translates to CASSLAQTGGLPAF.

The rearrangement links TRBV5-6 to TRBJ2-3, with TRBD2 as a possible D gene (7 bases). This CDR3 has 15 amino acids. The V and J ends lost 7 bases and 2 bases respectively, with 17 bases between them. Germline assignment: CDR1 SGHDT and CDR2 YYEEEE. As DNA, the CDR3 is TGTGCCAGCTACGATAGGGGGGGTAACACAGATACGCAGTATTTT. Translation: CASYDRGGNTDTQYF. Full variable domain (rest looked up from reference TRBV5-6 and TRBJ2-3): DAGVTQSPTHLIKTRGQQVTLRCSPKSGHDTVSWYQQALGQGPQFIFQYYEEEERQRGNFPDRFSGHQFPNYSSELNVNALLLGDSALYLCASYDRGGNTDTQYFGPGTRLTVL.

The J gene is TRBJ1-6, the V gene TRBV6-1; 8 positions agree with TRBD1. This CDR3 has 14 residues. The germline CDR1 and CDR2 sequences are MNHNS and SASEGT. Trimming took 7 bases from V and 6 from J; bases not matched to a gene: 5. In nucleotides, the CDR3 is TGTGCCAGCAAACAGGGGGGGGGTAATTCACCCCTCCACTTT. Its translation: CASKQGGGNSPLHF.

This clone was counted between two and nine times. The rearrangement joins TRBV11-2 to TRBJ1-2; D is undetermined. CDR1 SGHAT and CDR2 FQNNGV come from the germline V gene. CDR3 size: 13 residues. V dropped 4 bases and J dropped 1 base, with 7 bases sitting between them. The CDR3 region is CASSSRSNYGYTF. The CDR3, as DNA: TGTGCCAGCAGCTCCCGGAGTAACTATGGCTACACCTTC.

This clone was observed a single time. The chain links TRBV5-1 to TRBJ1-1, with no clear D. Looked up from germline, CDR1 is SGHRS and CDR2 is YFSETQ. V was trimmed by 5 bases and J by 0 bases, leaving 8 bases between them. The CDR3 loop spans 13 amino acids. The CDR3 loop is CASSFKVNTEAFF. The CDR3 bases are TGCGCCAGCAGTTTTAAAGTGAACACTGAAGCTTTCTTT.

This chain joins TRBV10-3 and TRBJ1-5, with TRBD1 as a possible D gene (5 bases). The CDR3 is made up of 14 amino acids. V lost 3 bases and J lost 2, with 8 bases in between. Per the germline V gene, CDR1 is ENHRY and CDR2 is SYGVKD. The CDR3 DNA reads TGTGCCATCAGTGAAAGAGGGGGCAATCAGCCCCAGCATTTT. Translating it yields CAISERGGNQPQHF.

The chain combines TRBV6-5 with TRBJ2-7; 7 bases align to TRBD1. Germline V lookup: CDR1 MNHEY, CDR2 SVGAGI. The CDR3 has 14 amino acids. V was clipped by 0 bases and J by 3 bases; unmatched bases: 2. The CDR3 loop is CASSYSGQYYEQYF. In nucleotides, the CDR3 is TGTGCCAGCAGTTACTCGGGACAGTACTACGAGCAGTACTTC.

V and J are TRBV6-5 and TRBJ1-2, with unresolved D. Germline V gene lookup returns CDR1 MNHEY and CDR2 SVGAGI. There are 15 residues in the CDR3. The V gene lost 8 bases and the J gene lost 0 bases, with 16 bases spanning the gap. The CDR3 region is CASLALSASNYGYTF. CDR3 nucleotide sequence: TGTGCCAGCCTTGCCCTTAGTGCATCTAACTATGGCTACACCTTC.

The CDR3 bases are TGTGCCAGCAGCGTAGCAGGGGATGAGCAGTTCTTC. Translated, it gives CASSVAGDEQFF. The rearrangement links TRBV9 to TRBJ2-1; D possibly corresponds to TRBD1 (6 bases). The CDR3 totals 12 residues. Trimming pared 0 bases from V and 8 bases from J, leaving 6 bases between. Germline V lookup: CDR1 SGDLS, CDR2 YYNGEE.

This CDR3 reads CASSPVGSPQETQYF. The DNA of the CDR3 is TGTGCCAGTAGTCCAGTTGGTAGCCCCCAAGAGACCCAGTACTTC. This sequence joins TRBV19 and TRBJ2-5, with D unresolved. Germline V gene data show CDR1 as LNHDA and CDR2 as SQIVND (reference sequence). V was cut by 5 bases and J by 1 base, with 14 bases left in between. The CDR3 is 15 amino acids.

The chain is built from TRBV5-5 and TRBJ1-2, with D possibly being TRBD1 (5 bases). The CDR3 length is 15 residues. Germline CDR1 reads SGHKS; CDR2 reads YYEKEE (reference sequence). Trimming removed 0 bases from V and 1 base from J, with 10 bases in between. CDR3 DNA: TGTGCCAGCAGCTTGGGGACACTTGATAACTATGGCTACACCTTC. It codes for CASSLGTLDNYGYTF.

The rearrangement joins TRBV7-8 to TRBJ1-1; a weak D match, TRBD1 (5 bases). The CDR3 is made up of 13 amino acids. V shed 5 bases and J shed 1 base, with 8 bases lying between them. CDR1 is SGHVS and CDR2 is FQNEAQ in the germline V gene. The CDR3 region has the DNA TGTGCCAGCAGCACCCAGGGGAACACTGAAGCTTTCTTT. Translation gives CASSTQGNTEAFF. Combining the CDR3 with reference TRBV7-8 and TRBJ1-1 gives the whole variable domain GAGVSQSPRYKVAKRGQDVALRCDPISGHVSLFWYQQALGQGPEFLTYFQNEAQLDKSGLPSDRFFAERPEGSVSTLKIQRTQQEDSAVYLCASSTQGNTEAFFGQGTRLTVV.

The chain carries TRBV18 and TRBJ2-2; 9 bases are shared with TRBD1. Germline CDR1 and CDR2: KGHSH and LQKENI. The length of the CDR3 is 18 residues. Trimming took 4 bases from V and 0 from J; bases not matched to a gene: 9. The CDR3 reads CASSLRRDRVANTGELFF. Written as DNA, the CDR3 is TGTGCCAGCTCACTGCGCCGGGACAGGGTAGCGAACACCGGGGAGCTGTTTTTT.

This clone was counted a few times. This chain connects TRBV27 to TRBJ1-5, with D uncertain. CDR3 size: 15 residues. Germline lookup yields CDR1 MNHEY and CDR2 SMNVEV (reference sequence). V was trimmed by 2 bases and J by 2 bases, leaving 10 bases between them. In DNA form, the CDR3 reads TGTGCCAGCAGTTTACTGGGGATGGGCAATCAGCCCCAGCATTTT. This sequence encodes CASSLLGMGNQPQHF.

V and J are TRBV7-6 and TRBJ2-7, with D maybe TRBD2 (6 bases). CDR1 SGHVS and CDR2 FNYEAQ come from the germline V gene. The CDR3 length is 15 residues. V shed 5 bases and J shed 2 bases, with 16 bases lying between them. The CDR3 here is CASSPPGDLAYEQYF. The CDR3 nucleotides are TGTGCCAGCAGCCCCCCGGGGGATTTGGCCTACGAGCAGTACTTC.

V is TRBV27 and J is TRBJ1-1, with no clear D. Between the trimmed V and J ends, which lost 5 bases and 6 bases, there was a span of 13 bases. Germline V CDR1 and CDR2: MNHEY, SMNVEV (reference sequence). CDR3 size: 13 residues. CDR3 DNA: TGTGCCAGCAGTAGACGGGGTTTGGCTGAAGCTTTCTTT. This encodes CASSRRGLAEAFF.

The J gene is TRBJ1-2, the V gene TRBV19; no clear D gene. This CDR3 region has 17 residues. Trimming removed 2 bases from V and 3 bases from J, with 19 bases in between. Germline V gene data show CDR1 as LNHDA and CDR2 as SQIVND (reference sequence). The CDR3 here is CASSIRLGLQSDYGYTF. The CDR3 nucleotides are TGTGCCAGTAGTATAAGGTTGGGGTTACAAAGTGACTATGGCTACACCTTC.

The V call is TRBV9, the J call TRBJ2-7, with a possible D match to TRBD2 (5 bases). This CDR3 contains 13 residues. V lost 3 bases, J lost 2 bases, and 9 bases lay in between. The germline V gene has CDR1 SGDLS and CDR2 YYNGEE. CDR3 protein: CASSGGGTYEQYF. The CDR3 coding sequence is TGTGCCAGCAGCGGAGGAGGAACCTACGAGCAGTACTTC.